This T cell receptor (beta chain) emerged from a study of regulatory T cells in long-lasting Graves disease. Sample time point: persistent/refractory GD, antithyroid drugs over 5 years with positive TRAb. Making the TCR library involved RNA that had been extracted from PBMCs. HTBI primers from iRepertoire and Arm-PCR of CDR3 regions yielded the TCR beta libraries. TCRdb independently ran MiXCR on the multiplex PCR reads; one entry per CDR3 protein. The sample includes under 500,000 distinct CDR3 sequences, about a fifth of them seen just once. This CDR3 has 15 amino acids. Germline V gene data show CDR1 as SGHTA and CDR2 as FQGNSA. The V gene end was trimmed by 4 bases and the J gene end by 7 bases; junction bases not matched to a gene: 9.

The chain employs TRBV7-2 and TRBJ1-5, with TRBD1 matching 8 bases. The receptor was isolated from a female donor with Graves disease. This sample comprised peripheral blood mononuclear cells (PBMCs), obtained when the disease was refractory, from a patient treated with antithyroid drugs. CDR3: CASSSMQGAGQPQHF. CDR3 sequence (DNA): TGTGCCAGCAGCTCCATGCAGGGGGCCGGGCAGCCCCAGCATTTT.